This entry lists 23 T cell receptor beta chains sequenced from one sample in a study of shared clonotypes between healthy human individuals. The protocol was immunoSEQ multiplex PCR, while the TCRdb copy is restricted to in-frame clones and leaves out a portion. The sample records over a million clones, around 97% being singletons. Input material: naive CD4+ T cells sorted from blood. Subset specified: CD45RA+ positively selected. The receptors come from a man aged 30 to 45 in good health.

The chain couples TRBV28 to TRBJ1-5; possibly TRBD1 for D (6 bases). The germline V gene encodes CDR1 MDHEN and CDR2 SYDVKM. V lost 5 bases and J lost 15, with 20 bases in between. The CDR3 consists of 13 residues. The CDR3 protein is CASSAAYRVLAHF. The CDR3 DNA reads as TGTGCCAGCAGTGCCGCGTACAGGGTTTTAGCGCATTTT.

This sequence joins TRBV19 and TRBJ2-7, with a weak D call TRBD2 (5 bases). Germline-derived CDR1 and CDR2 are LNHDA and SQIVND (reference sequence). V lost 1 base and J lost 0, with 16 bases in between. The CDR3 runs to 17 residues. The CDR3, as DNA: TGTGCCAGTAGTATAGGGAGTGGGAGCATCTCCTCCTACGAGCAGTACTTC. Its protein product is CASSIGSGSISSYEQYF. Full variable domain (missing parts from reference TRBV19 and TRBJ2-7): DGGITQSPKYLFRKEGQNVTLSCEQNLNHDAMYWYRQDPGQGLRLIYYSQIVNDFQKGDIAEGYSVSREKKESFPLTVTSAQKNPTAFYLCASSIGSGSISSYEQYFGPGTRLTVT.

This chain links TRBV7-2 with TRBJ2-7; 7 bases line up with TRBD2. This CDR3 is built from 17 residues. Looked up from germline, CDR1 is SGHTA and CDR2 is FQGNSA. Losses at the gene ends were 2 bases for V and 0 bases for J; bases not matched to a gene: 10. The CDR3 nucleotides read TGTGCCAGCAGCTTAAAGCCCCAGGGACTATTCTCCTACGAGCAGTACTTC. This gives the protein CASSLKPQGLFSYEQYF. Full variable domain (rest looked up from reference TRBV7-2 and TRBJ2-7): GAGVSQSPSNKVTEKGKDVELRCDPISGHTALYWYRQSLGQGLEFLIYFQGNSAPDKSGLPSDRFSAERTGGSVSTLTIQRTQQEDSAVYLCASSLKPQGLFSYEQYFGPGTRLTVT.

This rearrangement joins TRBV19 to TRBJ2-3, with 11 positions matching TRBD2. The CDR3 contains 17 residues. Germline trimming cut 3 bases from V and 3 bases from J; bases unmatched to any gene: 8. Germline CDR1 LNHDA, CDR2 SQIVND (reference sequence). The CDR3 reads CASSIGTSGSETDTQYF. Here the CDR3 DNA reads TGTGCCAGTAGTATCGGTACTAGCGGGAGTGAAACAGATACGCAGTATTTT.

This chain joins TRBV5-1 and TRBJ1-1; possible D gene TRBD1, 5 bases. Germline loops: CDR1 SGHRS, CDR2 YFSETQ. The CDR3 extends over 14 amino acids. V was cut by 1 base and J by 2 bases, with 9 bases left in between. Written as DNA, the CDR3 is TGCGCCAGCAGCTTGTTGGGGCCCAACACTGAAGCTTTCTTT. Residues: CASSLLGPNTEAFF.

The chain employs TRBV14 and TRBJ2-7; TRBD2 aligns across 7 bases. The CDR3 has 16 residues. Germline V CDR1 and CDR2: SGHDN, FVKESK. The V and J ends lost 0 bases and 6 bases, in that order; junction bases with no gene match: 11. CDR3 in DNA: TGTGCCAGCAGCCAAGAGGGGGGAGCGGGAAGGCGCGAGCAGTACTTC. This gives the protein CASSQEGGAGRREQYF.

The chain is built from TRBV27 and TRBJ2-7; D is undetermined. The CDR3 is made up of 15 amino acids. The V and J ends lost 6 bases and 1 base respectively, with 16 bases between them. Germline V gene sequence: CDR1 MNHEY, CDR2 SMNVEV (reference sequence). CDR3 sequence reads: CASRRYPRESYEQYF. The CDR3 nucleotides read TGTGCCAGCAGGCGTTATCCTAGGGAATCCTACGAGCAGTACTTC.

The gene calls are TRBV5-1 and TRBJ2-1; tentative D call: TRBD1 (7 bases). Germline assignment: CDR1 SGHRS and CDR2 YFSETQ. V was clipped by 4 bases and J by 9 bases, with 11 bases between them. CDR3 size: 12 residues. The DNA for the CDR3 is TGCGCCAGCAGCCCTCAGGGGGGTGAGCAGTTCTTC. The encoded protein is CASSPQGGEQFF.

V is TRBV7-6 and J is TRBJ2-5, with TRBD2 matching 7 bases. With 5 bases clipped from V and 1 base from J, the junction kept 7 bases outside the gene matches. The CDR3 runs 15 residues. Germline V gives CDR1 SGHVS, CDR2 FNYEAQ. As DNA, the CDR3 is TGTGCCAGCAGCGATACGGGGGGTGTCCAAGAGACCCAGTACTTC. Its translation is CASSDTGGVQETQYF.

The V gene is TRBV5-4, the J gene TRBJ1-1; a possible D gene is TRBD1 (6 bases). V was trimmed by 4 bases and J by 4 bases, leaving 23 bases between them. The CDR3 runs to 17 residues. Germline V gene data show CDR1 as SGHNT and CDR2 as YYREEE (reference sequence). The CDR3: CASSPPLGGGHGTEAFF. CDR3 in DNA: TGTGCCAGCAGCCCACCTCTGGGCGGGGGGCATGGCACTGAAGCTTTCTTT.

This rearrangement joins TRBV11-2 to TRBJ1-4; D unclear. This CDR3 has 13 amino acids. The V end lost 1 base, the J end lost 8 bases, and 8 bases lay between the germline ends. Looked up from germline, CDR1 is SGHAT and CDR2 is FQNNGV. DNA of the CDR3: TGTGCCAGCAGCTTAGGACGAAGCGAAAAACTGTTTTTT. Protein: CASSLGRSEKLFF.

The genes are TRBV27 and TRBJ1-4, with 8 nucleotides matching TRBD1. This CDR3 has 17 amino acids. CDR1 is MNHEY and CDR2 is SMNVEV in the germline V gene (reference sequence). J gave up 3 bases and V 5 bases, and 11 bases lay outside the gene matches. The CDR3 DNA reads as TGTGCCAGCAGTCTAAGGTTTTTACAGGGGGCTAATGAAAAACTGTTTTTT. It is translated as CASSLRFLQGANEKLFF.

Worth noting for this clone: Other DNA sequences in the same sample also yield this CDR3. This chain uses TRBV28 with TRBJ1-2; tentative D call: TRBD1 (6 bases). Germline V lookup: CDR1 MDHEN, CDR2 SYDVKM. Trimming cost V 5 bases and J 7 bases, with 11 bases left between them. CDR3 size: 12 residues. The CDR3 is CASSLQGAGYTF. The DNA of the CDR3 is TGTGCCAGCAGTCTACAGGGAGCTGGCTACACCTTC.

The gene calls are TRBV7-2 and TRBJ1-1; weak D call: TRBD1 (6 bases). V lost 2 bases and J 3 bases, leaving 10 bases between the germline ends. CDR1 SGHTA and CDR2 FQGNSA come from the germline V gene. The CDR3 runs to 14 residues. The CDR3 nucleotides read TGTGCCAGCAGCTTACGTAGGGGGTACACTGAAGCTTTCTTT. Encoded protein: CASSLRRGYTEAFF.

V gene TRBV5-1 combines with J gene TRBJ1-1; D possibly corresponds to TRBD1 (5 bases). V was cut by 0 bases and J by 4 bases, with 16 bases left in between. The CDR3 length is 16 residues. Germline V gene sequence: CDR1 SGHRS, CDR2 YFSETQ. The CDR3 protein is CASSLAGLGTVTEAFF. CDR3 in DNA: TGCGCCAGCAGCTTGGCCGGCTTGGGGACGGTCACTGAAGCTTTCTTT.

The V call is TRBV4-1, the J call TRBJ2-5; 9 bases map to TRBD1. Germline V gives CDR1 MGHRA, CDR2 YSYEKL. The junction had 8 bases not matched to a gene; V was cut back by 4 bases and J by 2 bases. The CDR3 is 16 amino acids. CDR3 region: CASSLQSGTGQETQYF. DNA of the CDR3: TGCGCCAGCAGCCTACAAAGCGGGACAGGGCAAGAGACCCAGTACTTC.

The chain has TRBV28 and TRBJ2-3; 8 bases are shared with TRBD2. CDR1 and CDR2 from the germline V gene are MDHEN and SYDVKM. The V segment lost 7 bases and the J segment 2 bases; nucleotides outside the gene matches: 8. This CDR3 region has 15 residues. The CDR3 DNA reads TGTGCCAGCACCCAGCTAGCGGGCACCACAGATACGCAGTATTTT. This gives the protein CASTQLAGTTDTQYF.

The chain couples TRBV19 to TRBJ2-1, with D possibly TRBD1 on 6 matching bases. Trimming took 3 bases from V and 0 from J, leaving 15 bases between them. Germline values: CDR1 LNHDA, CDR2 SQIVND (reference sequence). The CDR3 length is 17 residues. The CDR3 sequence: CASSIASSTGSYNEQFF. CDR3 DNA: TGTGCCAGTAGTATCGCCTCCTCGACAGGCTCCTACAATGAGCAGTTCTTC.

The V gene is TRBV6-5, the J gene TRBJ1-1; possible D gene TRBD1, 5 bases. Trimming stripped 3 bases from V and 7 bases from J, with 12 bases between. The CDR3 has 13 residues. Per the germline V gene, CDR1 is MNHEY and CDR2 is SVGAGI. CDR3 nucleotides: TGTGCCAGCAGTTATAACCGGGACGGTGAAGCTTTCTTT. This codes for CASSYNRDGEAFF.

As concerns this clone: Other DNA sequences from this sample encode an identical CDR3 as well. This chain links TRBV5-1 with TRBJ2-7; 7 bases align to TRBD1. The J segment lost 4 bases and the V segment lost 0 bases, leaving 4 bases of the junction unmatched. The CDR3 has 14 amino acids. CDR1 is SGHRS, CDR2 YFSETQ, per germline. The CDR3 coding sequence is TGCGCCAGCAGCTTGGCCGGGACAGCATACGAGCAGTACTTC. Protein sequence: CASSLAGTAYEQYF.

The chain couples TRBV5-1 to TRBJ2-5; 12 positions match TRBD2. The germline CDR1 and CDR2 sequences are SGHRS and YFSETQ. Trimming removed 4 bases from V and 7 bases from J; junction bases left unmatched: 5. This CDR3 comprises 14 residues. Here the CDR3 DNA reads TGCGCCAGCAGCACGGGACTAGCGGGTTGGACCCAGTACTTC. Protein: CASSTGLAGWTQYF.

The chain couples TRBV27 to TRBJ2-1, with 16 bases aligning to TRBD2. The CDR3 runs to 16 residues. Germline V gives CDR1 MNHEY, CDR2 SMNVEV (reference sequence). The V and J ends lost 6 bases and 9 bases, in that order; junction bases with no gene match: 8. CDR3 residues: CASRPGTSGRASEQFF. The CDR3 bases are TGTGCCAGCAGGCCCGGGACTAGCGGGAGGGCCAGTGAGCAGTTCTTC.

The genes are TRBV7-9 and TRBJ2-2, with D tentatively TRBD2 (6 bases). The germline V gene encodes CDR1 SEHNR and CDR2 FQNEAQ (reference sequence). The V and J ends lost 3 bases and 4 bases respectively, with 18 bases between them. The CDR3 totals 17 residues. The CDR3 loop is CASSFHAIGSGTGELFF. The CDR3 region has the DNA TGTGCCAGCAGCTTCCACGCCATCGGGAGTGGCACCGGGGAGCTGTTTTTT.